This TCR beta chain emerged from a study of blood T cell repertoires in COVID-19 (TCRdb year 2020). In terms of the full investigation: Collaborator samples came from the United States, Italy and Spain and covered acute and convalescent phases of COVID-19. The prospective study material was composed of cDNA or gDNA derived from T cells, B-cell-depleted T cells, or PBMCs. Subjects who had been exposed to COVID-19, were actively infected with it, or had recovered from it provided the deeply sampled blood TCRbeta repertoires that made up the dataset. A freely available public database, intended as a resource for researchers studying the immune response to SARS-CoV-2, is where the repertoires were released. The samples were drawn from two sources: the first 160 participants of the ongoing ImmuneRACE study, and 1,254 subjects contributed by 6 global collaborators. The sample metadata nearly always contained a de-identified subject ID, COVID-19 status, age in years and sex. Where available, HLA class I and class II types were obtained from metadata supplied by the sample provider rather than from assay-based typing.

The germline ends are 7 bases apart after V is trimmed by 1 base and J by 0 bases. The CDR1 and CDR2 encoded by the germline V gene (reference sequence) are LGHDT and YNNKEL. Counted from cysteine to phenylalanine, this CDR3 has 15 amino acids. The sequence is cut down to CDR3 DNA, 45 bases in frame from base 1. A single count supports this clone. The antigen this receptor binds is unknown. Base qualities are not at hand, and no much larger clone is one base apart. TCRbeta CDR3 regions were amplified from genomic DNA using the immunoSEQ Assay, a bias-controlled multiplex PCR. For the original study's pipeline: Within the assay, amplification of reference gene primers was used to estimate how many nucleated cells each sample contained. To quantify the absolute abundance of each unique TCRbeta CDR3 rearrangement, sequence reads were collapsed and filtered. For each sample, productive Simpson clonality was calculated as the square root of Simpson's diversity index across productive rearrangements. Not all clones reach the TCRdb copy of this immuneACCESS table, which keeps in-frame sequences only. Checked studies attribute under half of the gap to unresolved V genes and leave the rest unexplained. V, J and clone size are those of that table, while D and trimming were read from the DNA. Across this sample there are around 300,000 clones, with about nine tenths seen only once. The ten largest make up about 2.7% of the sample.

Participants in the prospective study were enrolled through a virtual design, were aged about 18 to 90 years, and lived in 20 to 30 United States geographic areas. In the prospective study, participants were assigned to cohorts based on the clinical history participants reported in a screening survey and a study questionnaire. ImmuneRACE Cohort 3 recovered participants were defined by two consecutive negative NP/OP PCR tests, healthcare professional clearance, or symptom resolution. In the prospective study, whole blood, serum and a nasopharyngeal or oropharyngeal swab were collected from each participant by mobile phlebotomists. Prospective study participants could optionally give additional blood draws and questionnaires over an approximately two-month period. Before DNA extraction, blood samples from the prospective study were shipped at room temperature or frozen. The investigation overall reported the following: How much clinical and demographic metadata was included differed by source and by participant, and the metadata was provided uncurated.

The receptor's source is a woman in her late teens or twenties who had recovered from COVID-19. Source material: PBMCs or T cells enriched from blood (not recorded which). Recombination connected TRBV3-1 (or the pseudogene TRBV3-2) to TRBJ1-5; a confident D gene designation cannot be given. The DNA sequence is as follows: TGTGCCAGCAGCCAAGGCGCGAATAGCAATCAGCCCCAGCATTTT. Its translation reads: CASSQGANSNQPQHF.